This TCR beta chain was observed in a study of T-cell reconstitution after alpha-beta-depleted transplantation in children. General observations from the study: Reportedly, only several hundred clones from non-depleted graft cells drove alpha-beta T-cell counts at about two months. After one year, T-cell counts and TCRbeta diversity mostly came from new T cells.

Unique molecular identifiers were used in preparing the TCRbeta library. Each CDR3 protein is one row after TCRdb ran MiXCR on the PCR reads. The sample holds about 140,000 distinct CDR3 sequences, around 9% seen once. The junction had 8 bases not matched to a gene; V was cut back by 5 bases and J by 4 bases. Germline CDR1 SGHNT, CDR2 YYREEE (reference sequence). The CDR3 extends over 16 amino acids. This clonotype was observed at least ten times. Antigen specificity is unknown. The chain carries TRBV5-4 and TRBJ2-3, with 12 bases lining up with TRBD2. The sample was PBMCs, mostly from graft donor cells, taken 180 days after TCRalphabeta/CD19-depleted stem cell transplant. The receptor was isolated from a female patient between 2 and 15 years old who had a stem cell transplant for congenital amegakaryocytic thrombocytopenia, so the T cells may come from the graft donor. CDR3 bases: TGTGCCAGCAGTCCCAGACTAGCGGGGGCTTCAGATACGCAGTATTTT. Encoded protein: CASSPRLAGASDTQYF.